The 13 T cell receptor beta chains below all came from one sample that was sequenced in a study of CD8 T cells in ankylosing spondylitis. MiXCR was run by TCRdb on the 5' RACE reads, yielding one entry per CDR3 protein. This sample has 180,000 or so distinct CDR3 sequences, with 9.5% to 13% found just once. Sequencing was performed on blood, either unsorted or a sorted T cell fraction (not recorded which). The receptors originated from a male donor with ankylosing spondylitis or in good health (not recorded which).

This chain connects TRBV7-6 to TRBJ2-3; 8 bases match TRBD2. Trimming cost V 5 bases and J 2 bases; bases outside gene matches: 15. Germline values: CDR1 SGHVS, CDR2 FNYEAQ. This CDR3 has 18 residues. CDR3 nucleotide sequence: TGTGCCAGCAGCCCAAATCATCTAGCGGGTCCCGTCACAGATACGCAGTATTTT. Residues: CASSPNHLAGPVTDTQYF. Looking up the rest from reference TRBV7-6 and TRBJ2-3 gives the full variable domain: GAGVSQSPRYKVTKRGQDVALRCDPISGHVSLYWYRQALGQGPEFLTYFNYEAQQDKSGLPNDRFSAERPEGSISTLTIQRTEQRDSAMYRCASSPNHLAGPVTDTQYFGPGTRLTVL.

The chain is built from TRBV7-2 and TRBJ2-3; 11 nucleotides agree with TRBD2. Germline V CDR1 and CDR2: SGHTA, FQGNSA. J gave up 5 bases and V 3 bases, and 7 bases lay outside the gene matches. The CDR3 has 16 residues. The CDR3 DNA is TGTGCCAGCAGCTTGACTAGCGGGAATAGGGGAGATACGCAGTATTTT. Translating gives CASSLTSGNRGDTQYF.

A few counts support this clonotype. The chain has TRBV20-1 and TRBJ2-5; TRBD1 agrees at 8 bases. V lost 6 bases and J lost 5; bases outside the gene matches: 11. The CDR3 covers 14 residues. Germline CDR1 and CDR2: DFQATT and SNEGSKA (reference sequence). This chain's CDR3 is CSAETGVGEETQYF. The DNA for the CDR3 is TGCAGTGCCGAGACAGGGGTGGGTGAGGAGACCCAGTACTTC.

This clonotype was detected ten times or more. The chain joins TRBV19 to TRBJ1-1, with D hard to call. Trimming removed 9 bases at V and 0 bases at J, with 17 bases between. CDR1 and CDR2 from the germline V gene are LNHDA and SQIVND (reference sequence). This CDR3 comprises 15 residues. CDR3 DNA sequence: TGTGCCAGCCGAAGCCGGGGTTCCATGAACACTGAAGCTTTCTTT. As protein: CASRSRGSMNTEAFF.

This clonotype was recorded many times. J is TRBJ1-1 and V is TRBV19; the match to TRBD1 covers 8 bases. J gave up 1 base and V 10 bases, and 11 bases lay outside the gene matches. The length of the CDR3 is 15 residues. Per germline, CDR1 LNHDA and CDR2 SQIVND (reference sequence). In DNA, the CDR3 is TGTGCCACCCTCGACAGGGGCGGAAGGAACACTGAAGCTTTCTTT. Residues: CATLDRGGRNTEAFF.

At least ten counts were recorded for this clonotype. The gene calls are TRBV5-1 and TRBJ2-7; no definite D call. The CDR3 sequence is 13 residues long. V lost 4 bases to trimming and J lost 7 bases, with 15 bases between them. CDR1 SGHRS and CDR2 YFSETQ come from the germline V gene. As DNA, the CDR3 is TGCGCCAGCAGCCGTTCACAAGAGAGGGAGCAGTACTTC. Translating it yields CASSRSQEREQYF. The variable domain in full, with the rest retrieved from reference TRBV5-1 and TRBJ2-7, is KAGVTQTPRYLIKTRGQQVTLSCSPISGHRSVSWYQQTPGQGLQFLFEYFSETQRNKGNFPGRFSGRQFSNSRSEMNVSTLELGDSALYLCASSRSQEREQYFGPGTRLTVT.

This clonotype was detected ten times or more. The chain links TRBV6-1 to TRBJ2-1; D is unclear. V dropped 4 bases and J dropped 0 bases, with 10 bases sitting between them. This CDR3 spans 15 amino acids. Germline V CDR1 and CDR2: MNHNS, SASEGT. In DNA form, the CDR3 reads TGTGCCAGCAGTGCTCAGATGAGCTCCTACAATGAGCAGTTCTTC. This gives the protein CASSAQMSSYNEQFF.

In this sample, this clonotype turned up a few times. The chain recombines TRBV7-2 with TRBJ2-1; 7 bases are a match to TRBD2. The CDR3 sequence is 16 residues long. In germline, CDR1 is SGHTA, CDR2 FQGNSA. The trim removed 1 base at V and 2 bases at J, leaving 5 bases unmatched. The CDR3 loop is CASSLVSSGPYNEQFF. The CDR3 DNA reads TGTGCCAGCAGCTTAGTGAGTAGCGGGCCCTACAATGAGCAGTTCTTC.

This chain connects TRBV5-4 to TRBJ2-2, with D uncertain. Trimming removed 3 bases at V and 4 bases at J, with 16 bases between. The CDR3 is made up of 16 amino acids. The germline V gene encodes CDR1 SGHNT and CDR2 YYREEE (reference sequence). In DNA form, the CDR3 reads TGTGCCAGCAGCTCGAGTCGGCTAGGCGGCACCGGGGAGCTGTTTTTT. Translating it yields CASSSSRLGGTGELFF.

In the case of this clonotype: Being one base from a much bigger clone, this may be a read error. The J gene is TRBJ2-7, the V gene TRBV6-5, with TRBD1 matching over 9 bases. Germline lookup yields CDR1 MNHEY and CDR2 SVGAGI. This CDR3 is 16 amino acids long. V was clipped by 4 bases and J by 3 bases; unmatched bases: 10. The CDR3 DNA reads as TGTGCCAGCAGTTGCTCGGGCCGGACAGGGGTCTACGAGCAGTACTTC. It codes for CASSCSGRTGVYEQYF.

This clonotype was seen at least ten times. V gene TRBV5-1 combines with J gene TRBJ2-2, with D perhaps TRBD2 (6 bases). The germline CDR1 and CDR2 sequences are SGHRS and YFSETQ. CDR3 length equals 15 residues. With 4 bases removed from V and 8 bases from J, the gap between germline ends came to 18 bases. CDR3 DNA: TGCGCCAGCAGCCGGGACTCATCAACAGGAGGGGAGCTGTTTTTT. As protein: CASSRDSSTGGELFF.

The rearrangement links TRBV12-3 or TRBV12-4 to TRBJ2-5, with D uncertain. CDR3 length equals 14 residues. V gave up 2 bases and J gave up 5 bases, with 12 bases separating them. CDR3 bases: TGTGCCAGCAGTTTATCCGGCAGCCGCGAGACCCAGTACTTC. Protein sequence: CASSLSGSRETQYF.

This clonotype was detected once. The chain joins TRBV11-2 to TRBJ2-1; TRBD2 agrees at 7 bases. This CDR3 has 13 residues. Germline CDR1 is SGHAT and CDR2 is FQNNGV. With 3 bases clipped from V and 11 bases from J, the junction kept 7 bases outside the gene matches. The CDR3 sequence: CASSFDTSDKQFF. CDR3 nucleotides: TGTGCCAGCAGCTTCGATACTAGCGACAAGCAGTTCTTC.